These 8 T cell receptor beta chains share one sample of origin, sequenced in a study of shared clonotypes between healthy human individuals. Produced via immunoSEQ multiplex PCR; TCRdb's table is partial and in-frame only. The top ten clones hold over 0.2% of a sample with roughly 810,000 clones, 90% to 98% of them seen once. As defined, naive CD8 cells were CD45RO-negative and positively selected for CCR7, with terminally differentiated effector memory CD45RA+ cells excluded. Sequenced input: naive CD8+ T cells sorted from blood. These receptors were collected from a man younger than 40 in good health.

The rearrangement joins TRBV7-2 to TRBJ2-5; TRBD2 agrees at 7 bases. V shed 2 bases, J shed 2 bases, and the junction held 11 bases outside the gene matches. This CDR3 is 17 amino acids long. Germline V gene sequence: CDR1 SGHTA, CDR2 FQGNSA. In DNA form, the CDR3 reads TGTGCCAGCAGCTTATGGCTGGCTAGCGGACGACAAGAGACCCAGTACTTC. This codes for CASSLWLASGRQETQYF.

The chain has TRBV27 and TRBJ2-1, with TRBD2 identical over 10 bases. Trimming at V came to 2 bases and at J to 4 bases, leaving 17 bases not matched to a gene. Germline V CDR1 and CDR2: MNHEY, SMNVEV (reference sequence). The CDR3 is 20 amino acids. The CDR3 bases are TGTGCCAGCAGTTTAGTTCAGGTCACCCAGCGGGAGGGAGCTTACAATGAGCAGTTCTTC. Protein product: CASSLVQVTQREGAYNEQFF.

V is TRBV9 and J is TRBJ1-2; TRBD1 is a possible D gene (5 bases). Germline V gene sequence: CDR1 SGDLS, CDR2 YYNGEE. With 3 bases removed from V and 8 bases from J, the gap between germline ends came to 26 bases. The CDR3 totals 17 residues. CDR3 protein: CASSARVTGTGPGGYTF. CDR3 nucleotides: TGTGCCAGCAGCGCTCGAGTGACCGGGACGGGGCCCGGGGGCTACACCTTC.

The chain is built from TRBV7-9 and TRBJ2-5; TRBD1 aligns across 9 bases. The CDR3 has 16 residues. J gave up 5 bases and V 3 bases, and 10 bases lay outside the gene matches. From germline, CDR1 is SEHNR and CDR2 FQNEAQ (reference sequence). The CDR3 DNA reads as TGTGCCAGCAGCTTCCGGGACAGGGTTGATGACGAGACCCAGTACTTC. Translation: CASSFRDRVDDETQYF.

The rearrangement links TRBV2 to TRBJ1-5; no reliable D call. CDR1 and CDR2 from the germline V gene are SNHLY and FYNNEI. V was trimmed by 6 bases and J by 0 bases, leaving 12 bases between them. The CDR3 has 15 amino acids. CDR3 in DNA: TGTGCCAGCAGCCCGGACGGGTATAGCAATCAGCCCCAGCATTTT. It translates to CASSPDGYSNQPQHF.

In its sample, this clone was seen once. The CDR3 here is CASSEVGPASGANVLTF. The CDR3, as DNA: TGCGCCAGCAGCGAAGTCGGACCTGCCTCTGGGGCCAACGTCCTGACTTTC. The chain couples TRBV4-3 to TRBJ2-6; D remains ambiguous. CDR1 is LGHNA and CDR2 is YSLEER in the germline V gene. The CDR3 is 17 amino acids. The V end was cut by 5 bases, the J end by 0 bases, with 14 bases between.

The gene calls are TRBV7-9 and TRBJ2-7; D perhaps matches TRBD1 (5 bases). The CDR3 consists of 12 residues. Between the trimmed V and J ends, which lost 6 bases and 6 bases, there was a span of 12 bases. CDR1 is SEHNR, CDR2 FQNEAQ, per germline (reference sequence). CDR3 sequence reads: CASRHDRGEQYF. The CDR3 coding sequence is TGTGCCAGCAGACACGACAGAGGCGAGCAGTACTTC.

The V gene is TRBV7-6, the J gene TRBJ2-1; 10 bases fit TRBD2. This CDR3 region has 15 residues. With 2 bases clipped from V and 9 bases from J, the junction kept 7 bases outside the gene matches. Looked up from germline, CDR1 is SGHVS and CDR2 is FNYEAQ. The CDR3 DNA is TGTGCCAGCAGCTTATTTCTAGCGGGAGATGGTGAGCAGTTCTTC. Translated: CASSLFLAGDGEQFF. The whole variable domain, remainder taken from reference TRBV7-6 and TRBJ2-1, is GAGVSQSPRYKVTKRGQDVALRCDPISGHVSLYWYRQALGQGPEFLTYFNYEAQQDKSGLPNDRFSAERPEGSISTLTIQRTEQRDSAMYRCASSLFLAGDGEQFFGPGTRLTVL.